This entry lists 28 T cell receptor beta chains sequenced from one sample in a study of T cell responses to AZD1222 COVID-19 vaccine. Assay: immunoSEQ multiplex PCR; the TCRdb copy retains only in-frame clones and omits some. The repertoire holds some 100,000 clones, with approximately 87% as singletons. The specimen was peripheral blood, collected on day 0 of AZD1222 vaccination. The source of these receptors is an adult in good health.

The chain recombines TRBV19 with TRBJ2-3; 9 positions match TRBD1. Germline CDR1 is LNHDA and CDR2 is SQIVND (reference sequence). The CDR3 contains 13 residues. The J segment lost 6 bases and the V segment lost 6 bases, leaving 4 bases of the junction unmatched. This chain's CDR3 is CASRRTGVDTQYF. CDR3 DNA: TGTGCCAGTAGAAGGACAGGGGTGGATACGCAGTATTTT. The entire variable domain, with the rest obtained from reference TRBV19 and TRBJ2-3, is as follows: DGGITQSPKYLFRKEGQNVTLSCEQNLNHDAMYWYRQDPGQGLRLIYYSQIVNDFQKGDIAEGYSVSREKKESFPLTVTSAQKNPTAFYLCASRRTGVDTQYFGPGTRLTVL.

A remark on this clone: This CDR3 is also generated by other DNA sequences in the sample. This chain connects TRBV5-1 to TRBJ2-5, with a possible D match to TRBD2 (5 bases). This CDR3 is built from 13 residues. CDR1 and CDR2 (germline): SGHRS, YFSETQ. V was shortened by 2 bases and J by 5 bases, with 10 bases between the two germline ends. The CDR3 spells CASSLTGVETQYF. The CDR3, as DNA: TGCGCCAGCAGCTTAACCGGGGTGGAGACCCAGTACTTC.

In DNA form, the CDR3 reads TGTGCCAGCAGCGTAGGCCCGGGACAGGGTTCGAACGGGGAGCTGTTTTTT. Its protein product is CASSVGPGQGSNGELFF. The chain couples TRBV9 to TRBJ2-2, with 9 bases aligning to TRBD1. Trimming took 0 bases from V and 7 from J; bases not matched to a gene: 10. The CDR3 extends over 17 amino acids. CDR1 and CDR2 from the germline V gene are SGDLS and YYNGEE.

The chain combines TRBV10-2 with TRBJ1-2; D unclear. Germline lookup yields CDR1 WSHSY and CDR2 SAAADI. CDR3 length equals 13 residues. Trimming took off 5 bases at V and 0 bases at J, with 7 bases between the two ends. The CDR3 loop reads CASSLGTNYGYTF. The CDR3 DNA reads TGCGCCAGCAGTTTGGGAACTAACTATGGCTACACCTTC.

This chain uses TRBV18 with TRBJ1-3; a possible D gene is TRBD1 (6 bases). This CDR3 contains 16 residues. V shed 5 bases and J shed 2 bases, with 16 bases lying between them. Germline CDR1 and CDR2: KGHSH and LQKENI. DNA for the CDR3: TGTGCCAGCTCAGCTTCAGGGGCAGCCACTGGAAACACCATATATTTT. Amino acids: CASSASGAATGNTIYF.

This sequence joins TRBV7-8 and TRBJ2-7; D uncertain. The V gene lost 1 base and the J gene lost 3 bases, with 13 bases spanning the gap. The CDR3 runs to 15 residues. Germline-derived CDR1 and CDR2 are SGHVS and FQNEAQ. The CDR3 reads CASSLVDSDNYEQYF. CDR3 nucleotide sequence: TGTGCCAGCAGCTTAGTCGATTCGGATAACTACGAGCAGTACTTC.

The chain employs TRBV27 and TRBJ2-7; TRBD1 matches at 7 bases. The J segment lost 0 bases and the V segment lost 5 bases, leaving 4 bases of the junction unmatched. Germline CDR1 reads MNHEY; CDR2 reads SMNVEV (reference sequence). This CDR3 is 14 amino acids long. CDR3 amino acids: CASSPDRSSYEQYF. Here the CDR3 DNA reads TGTGCCAGCAGTCCGGACAGGAGCTCCTACGAGCAGTACTTC.

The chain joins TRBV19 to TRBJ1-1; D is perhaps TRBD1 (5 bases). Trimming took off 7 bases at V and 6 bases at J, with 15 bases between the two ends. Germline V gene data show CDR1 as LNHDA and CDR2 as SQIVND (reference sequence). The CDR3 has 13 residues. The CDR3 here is CASTMGGNPEAFF. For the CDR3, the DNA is TGTGCCAGTACCATGGGGGGAAACCCTGAAGCTTTCTTT. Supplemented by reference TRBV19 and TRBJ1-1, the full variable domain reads DGGITQSPKYLFRKEGQNVTLSCEQNLNHDAMYWYRQDPGQGLRLIYYSQIVNDFQKGDIAEGYSVSREKKESFPLTVTSAQKNPTAFYLCASTMGGNPEAFFGQGTRLTVV.

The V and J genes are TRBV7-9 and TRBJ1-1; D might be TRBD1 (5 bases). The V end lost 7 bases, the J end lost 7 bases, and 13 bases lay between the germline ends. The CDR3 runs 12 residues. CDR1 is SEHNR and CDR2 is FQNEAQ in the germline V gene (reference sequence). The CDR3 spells CASTFWGIEAFF. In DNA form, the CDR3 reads TGTGCCAGCACCTTTTGGGGGATTGAAGCTTTCTTT.

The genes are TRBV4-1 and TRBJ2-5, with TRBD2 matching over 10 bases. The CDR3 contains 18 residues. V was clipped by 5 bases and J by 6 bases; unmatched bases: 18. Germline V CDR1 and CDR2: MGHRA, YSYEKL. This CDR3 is CASSEADPASGGGKTQYF. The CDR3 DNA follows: TGCGCCAGCAGCGAAGCTGACCCGGCTAGCGGGGGTGGAAAGACCCAGTACTTC.

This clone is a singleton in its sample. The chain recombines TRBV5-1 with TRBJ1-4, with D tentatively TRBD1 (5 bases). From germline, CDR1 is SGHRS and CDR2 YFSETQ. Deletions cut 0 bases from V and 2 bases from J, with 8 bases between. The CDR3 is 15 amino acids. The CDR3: CASSLVAGTNEKLFF. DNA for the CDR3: TGCGCCAGCAGCTTGGTGGCAGGGACTAATGAAAAACTGTTTTTT. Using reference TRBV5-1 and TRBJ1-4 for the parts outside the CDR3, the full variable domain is KAGVTQTPRYLIKTRGQQVTLSCSPISGHRSVSWYQQTPGQGLQFLFEYFSETQRNKGNFPGRFSGRQFSNSRSEMNVSTLELGDSALYLCASSLVAGTNEKLFFGSGTQLSVL.

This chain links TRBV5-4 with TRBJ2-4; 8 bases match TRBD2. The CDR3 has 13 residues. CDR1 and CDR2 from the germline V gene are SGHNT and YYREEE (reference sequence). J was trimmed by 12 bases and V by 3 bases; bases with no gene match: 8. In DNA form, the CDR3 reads TGTGCCAGCAGCTCGCCGGGGGGGGGTAATCAGTACTTC. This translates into CASSSPGGGNQYF. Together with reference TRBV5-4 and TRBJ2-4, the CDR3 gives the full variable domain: ETGVTQSPTHLIKTRGQQVTLRCSSQSGHNTVSWYQQALGQGPQFIFQYYREEENGRGNFPPRFSGLQFPNYSSELNVNALELDDSALYLCASSSPGGGNQYFGAGTRLSVL.

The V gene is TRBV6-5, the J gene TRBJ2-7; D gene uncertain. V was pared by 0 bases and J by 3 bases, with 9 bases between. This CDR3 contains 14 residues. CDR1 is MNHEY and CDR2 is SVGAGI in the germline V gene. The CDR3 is CASSYSRVYYEQYF. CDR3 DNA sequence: TGTGCCAGCAGTTACTCCCGAGTTTACTACGAGCAGTACTTC.

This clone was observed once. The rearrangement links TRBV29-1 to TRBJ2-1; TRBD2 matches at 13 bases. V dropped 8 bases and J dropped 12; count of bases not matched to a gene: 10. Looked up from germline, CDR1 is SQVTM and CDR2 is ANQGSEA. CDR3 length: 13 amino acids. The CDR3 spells CSTWTSGSWGQFF. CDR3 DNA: TGCAGCACCTGGACTAGCGGGAGTTGGGGGCAGTTCTTC.

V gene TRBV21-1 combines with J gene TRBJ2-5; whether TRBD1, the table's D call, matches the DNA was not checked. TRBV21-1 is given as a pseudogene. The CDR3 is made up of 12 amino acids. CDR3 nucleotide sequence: TGTGCCAGCAGCAAGGGCTGTAAGACCCAGTACTTC. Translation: CASSKGCKTQYF.

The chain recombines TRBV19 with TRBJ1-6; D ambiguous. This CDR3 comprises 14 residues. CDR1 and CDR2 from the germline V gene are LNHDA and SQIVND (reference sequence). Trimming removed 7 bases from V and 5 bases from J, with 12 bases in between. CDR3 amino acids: CASKNSVNNSPLHF. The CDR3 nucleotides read TGTGCCAGTAAAAACAGCGTTAATAATTCACCCCTCCACTTT.

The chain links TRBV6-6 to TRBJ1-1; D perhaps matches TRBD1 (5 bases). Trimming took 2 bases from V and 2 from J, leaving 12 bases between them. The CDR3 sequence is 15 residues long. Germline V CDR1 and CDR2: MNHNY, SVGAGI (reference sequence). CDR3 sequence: CASSYPQGVNTEAFF. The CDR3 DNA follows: TGTGCCAGCAGTTACCCCCAGGGAGTCAACACTGAAGCTTTCTTT.

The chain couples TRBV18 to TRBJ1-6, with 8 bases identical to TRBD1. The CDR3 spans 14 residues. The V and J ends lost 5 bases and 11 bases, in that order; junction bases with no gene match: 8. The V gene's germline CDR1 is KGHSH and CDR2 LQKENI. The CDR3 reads CASSSAGGTTPLHF. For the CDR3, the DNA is TGTGCCAGCTCATCCGCAGGGGGCACGACACCCCTCCACTTT.

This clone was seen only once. The CDR3 sequence is CASSRGGQESTDTQYF. The DNA of the CDR3 is TGTGCCAGCAGTCGCGGGGGCCAAGAAAGCACAGATACGCAGTATTTT. This chain links TRBV6-6 with TRBJ2-3; possible D gene TRBD2, 7 bases. The CDR3 is made up of 16 amino acids. The V gene lost 5 bases and the J gene lost 0 bases, with 15 bases spanning the gap. The germline V gene has CDR1 MNHNY and CDR2 SVGAGI (reference sequence).

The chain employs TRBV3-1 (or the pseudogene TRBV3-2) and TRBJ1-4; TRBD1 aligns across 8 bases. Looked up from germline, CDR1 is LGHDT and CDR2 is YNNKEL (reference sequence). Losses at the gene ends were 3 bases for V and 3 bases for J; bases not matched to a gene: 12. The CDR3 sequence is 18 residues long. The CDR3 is CASSHHRGQGGSNEKLFF. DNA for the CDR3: TGTGCCAGCAGCCACCACCGTGGACAGGGAGGATCTAATGAAAAACTGTTTTTT.

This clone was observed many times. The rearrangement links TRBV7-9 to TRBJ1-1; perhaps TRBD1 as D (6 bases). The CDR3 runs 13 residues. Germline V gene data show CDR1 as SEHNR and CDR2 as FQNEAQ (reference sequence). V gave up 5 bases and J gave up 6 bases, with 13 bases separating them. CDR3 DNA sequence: TGTGCCAGCAGCCCACAGGGAGATCCTGAAGCTTTCTTT. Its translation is CASSPQGDPEAFF.

CDR3 nucleotide sequence: TGTGCCAGCAGCCGTAGGGGGACTACTCAAGAGACCCAGTACTTC. This codes for CASSRRGTTQETQYF. This chain links TRBV11-3 with TRBJ2-5; D may be TRBD2 (7 bases). The length of the CDR3 is 15 residues. V lost 5 bases to trimming and J lost 2 bases, with 15 bases between them. Germline CDR1 reads SGHNT; CDR2 reads YENEEA.

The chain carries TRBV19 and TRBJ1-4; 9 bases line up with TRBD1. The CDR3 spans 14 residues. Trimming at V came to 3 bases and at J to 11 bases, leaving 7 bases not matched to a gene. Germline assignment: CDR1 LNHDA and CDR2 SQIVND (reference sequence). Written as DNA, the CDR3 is TGTGCCAGTAGTATGGAACAGGGGGCACGGAAACTGTTTTTT. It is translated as CASSMEQGARKLFF.

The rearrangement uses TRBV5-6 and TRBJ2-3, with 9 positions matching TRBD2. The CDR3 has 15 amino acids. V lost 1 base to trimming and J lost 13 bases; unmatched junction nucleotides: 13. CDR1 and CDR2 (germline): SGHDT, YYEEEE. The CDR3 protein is CASSLWREGRQAEYF. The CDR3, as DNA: TGTGCCAGCAGCTTGTGGCGGGAGGGTAGGCAAGCGGAGTATTTT.

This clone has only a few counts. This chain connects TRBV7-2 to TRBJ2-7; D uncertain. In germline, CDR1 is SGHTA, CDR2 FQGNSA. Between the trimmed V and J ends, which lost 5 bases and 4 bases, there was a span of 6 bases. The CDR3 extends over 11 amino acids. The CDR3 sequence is CASSPLYEQYF. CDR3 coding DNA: TGTGCCAGCAGCCCACTTTACGAGCAGTACTTC.

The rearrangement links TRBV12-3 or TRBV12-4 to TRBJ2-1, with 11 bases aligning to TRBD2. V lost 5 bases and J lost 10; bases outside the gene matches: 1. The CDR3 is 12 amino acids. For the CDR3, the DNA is TGTGCCAGCAGTCGGACTAGCGGGGAGCAGTTCTTC. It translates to CASSRTSGEQFF.

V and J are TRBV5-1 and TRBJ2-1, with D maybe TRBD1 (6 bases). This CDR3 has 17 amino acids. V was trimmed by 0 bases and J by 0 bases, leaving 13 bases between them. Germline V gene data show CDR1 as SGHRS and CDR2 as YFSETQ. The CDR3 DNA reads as TGCGCCAGCAGCTTGGAGGGGACATCGAGCTCCTACAATGAGCAGTTCTTC. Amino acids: CASSLEGTSSSYNEQFF.

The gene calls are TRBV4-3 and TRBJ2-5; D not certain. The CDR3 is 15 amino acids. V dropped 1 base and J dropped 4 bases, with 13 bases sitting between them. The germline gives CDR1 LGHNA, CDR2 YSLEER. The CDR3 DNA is TGCGCCAGCAGCCAAGTGCGGTCGGGCGGAGAGACCCAGTACTTC. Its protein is CASSQVRSGGETQYF.